A single sample is the source of the 3 T cell receptor beta chains below, sequenced in a study of T cells after yellow fever vaccination. One entry per CDR3 protein results from TCRdb running MiXCR on the 5' RACE reads. The sample records approximately 150,000 distinct CDR3 sequences, 7.7% being singletons. The sample in question was CD4+ T cells sorted from PBMCs, obtained 5 days after the yellow fever booster vaccination. Receptors originate from a man younger than 45 who received the YFV17D yellow fever vaccine.

This clonotype was recorded many times. The rearrangement links TRBV7-2 to TRBJ2-1; D remains unclear. The CDR3 has 12 amino acids. Per germline, CDR1 SGHTA and CDR2 FQGNSA. Trimming shortened V by 3 bases and J by 7 bases, and 7 bases separated the two germline ends. CDR3 in DNA: TGTGCCAGCAGCTTTTTTGGGAATGAGCAGTTCTTC. Amino acids: CASSFFGNEQFF.

At least ten counts were recorded for this clonotype. This chain links TRBV10-3 with TRBJ2-5, with 8 bases fitting TRBD2. Germline V gene lookup returns CDR1 ENHRY and CDR2 SYGVKD. Losses at the gene ends were 6 bases for V and 0 bases for J; bases not matched to a gene: 12. The CDR3 spans 17 residues. CDR3 DNA sequence: TGTGCCATCAGGGGGGAGTCTGCGGGACTAGACCAAGAGACCCAGTACTTC. This sequence encodes CAIRGESAGLDQETQYF.

At least ten counts were recorded for this clonotype. The V and J genes are TRBV5-8 and TRBJ1-6, with TRBD1 matching 8 bases. Looked up from germline, CDR1 is SGHTS and CDR2 is YDEGEE. V dropped 3 bases and J dropped 7; count of bases not matched to a gene: 3. CDR3 length: 14 residues. In DNA form, the CDR3 reads TGTGCCAGCAGCTCGGGACAGGCGAATTCACCCCTCCACTTT. The encoded protein is CASSSGQANSPLHF.